Sequencing of this T cell receptor (beta chain) was carried out in a study of blood T cells in healthy people across ages (dated by TCRdb to the mid-2010s). Regarding the research as a whole: In model experiments, template switching captured roughly one uniquely barcoded TCR beta cDNA molecule for every two T cells. To track age-related changes in TCR beta repertoire diversity, the study relied on deep sequencing normalized with unique cDNA molecular identifiers. Four age groups were formed from the donors: young (average about 17 years), middle-aged (approximately 40), aged (roughly 59) and long-lived (82). The study analyzed two additional independent replicas of 1 million unique cDNA reads from the same blood draw for two donors, one aged 18 to 30 and one aged 80 or older. The study at large found these results: The long-lived group showed more naive CD4+ T cells, fewer expanded clones and increased TCR diversity than the aged group, suggesting age selection. Observed TCR beta diversity correlated strongly with the percentage of naive T cells measured by flow cytometry. The CMV infection status of donors was not known, potentially confounding age-related changes in expanded clonotypes. As age increased, observed TCR beta diversity per million T cells dropped in a roughly linear way, and a significant reduction was already evident by age 40. Estimates of total diversity based on one million sequenced T cells were considered lower bounds and underestimates. Because profiling used bulk unsorted PBMCs, naive and antigen-experienced compartments could not be compared conclusively.

Note on this clonotype: No cognate antigen has been identified for it. Per-nucleotide qualities are absent, and no much larger clonotype sits a single base away.

Systemically healthy Caucasian individuals from Russia, approximately 39 in total and aged about 6 to 100 years, were included as donors. Each donor gave 9 to 10 milliliters of peripheral blood, collected into EDTA-treated Vacutainer tubes. Ficoll-Paque density-gradient centrifugation was used to isolate PBMCs, with at least 7 million obtained per sample. Total RNA, at least 5 micrograms per sample, was extracted from PBMCs with Trizol reagent. The percentages of naive CD45RAhigh/CD27high T cells were determined by flow cytometry on a PBMC aliquot from every donor. Receptor amplification or capture employed 5' RACE. The sequencer was an Illumina HiSeq 2500. A second PCR of about 6 to 11 cycles was run with a J-beta primer mix and a sample-barcoded 5' primer. A template-switch 5' adaptor carrying 12 random nucleotides introduced a unique molecular identifier onto each TCR beta cDNA molecule. At least 2.5 million CDR3-containing paired-end reads were obtained from each sample. First-strand cDNA synthesis was performed from all RNA using the Mint cDNA synthesis kit, with priming by a TRBC-specific oligonucleotide. After uracil-DNA glycosylase treatment, a first 18-cycle PCR used universal primers M1SS and BC2_uni_R on all cDNA. In the authors' own workflow: Each sample was normalized by randomly selecting 1 million high-quality reads, each carrying a distinct molecular identifier. Reads sharing molecular identifiers were discarded rather than binned into consensus sequences. MiTCR, with a Q25 quality threshold and the strictest error-elimination algorithm, was used for CDR3 identification, clonotype clustering and error correction. Lower-bound total TCR beta diversity was estimated with a nonparametric unseen species model using Euler transformation. The raw public reads went through TCRdb reprocessing: fastp at Q25, MiXCR clone calling, in-frame beta chains kept. Here each entry gathers all rows of one CDR3 protein and keeps the most common genes and DNA. The V and J calls come from TCRdb's annotation, not from the publication. The sample has 760,000 or so distinct CDR3 sequences on record, 25% of them singletons. The ten largest account for more than 7.5% of the sample.

These data are also associated with another study on T cells of mothers and their children. That second publication adds: The donors were nine systemically healthy Caucasian individuals, made up of three mothers and their six children. cDNA synthesis used all of the extracted RNA, with approximately 1.4 ug of RNA in each 15 ul reaction. In the second PCR, sample barcodes and 2-4 random nucleotides were introduced via the M1S primer. Over 9.5 million TCR beta CDR3 reads were obtained for each mother, and millions of reads were obtained for each child. TCR recombination output is similarly shaped by thymic selection in related and unrelated pairs, with a minor effect exerted by inherited differences. Related mother-child pairs always showed normalized repertoire overlap that was slightly higher than in unrelated mother-child pairs, though the difference was never significant. No persistent microchimeric T cell clones were found, with a detection sensitivity of 75 to 100 clones per million clonotypes. In the study, deep NGS was used to compare the TCR beta repertoires of mothers and children, and features distinguishing related mother-child pairs from unrelated individuals were sought. The mean age was roughly 40 +/- 4 years for the mothers and about 12 +/- 4 years for the children. Libraries were sequenced on Illumina HiSeq 2000 with 100+100 nt paired-end reads after adapter ligation with NEBNext reagents. To prevent cross-contamination, the mother and child libraries were prepared a month apart and were sequenced in separate runs. Between 500,000 and 2,000,000 distinct TCR beta clonotypes were identified per donor. Naive TCR beta clonotypes were estimated from low-frequency clonotypes matched to each donor's FACS-determined naive share, without sorting.

Material: blood. This TCR came from a boy younger than 18 in good health.

At the DNA level, the sequence is TGTGCCAGTTGGGAACTTGCTAACTATGGCTACACCTTC. Translation gives CASWELANYGYTF. Recombination joined TRBV6-1 with TRBJ1-2; the D gene assignment is ambiguous. V is reduced by 9 bases and J by 0 bases, leaving a spacing of 11 bases between them. The CDR3 covers 13 residues, taking in both the cysteine and the phenylalanine. The sequence is cut down to CDR3 DNA, 39 bases in frame from base 1. The germline V gene gives CDR1 as MNHNS and CDR2 as SASEGT.